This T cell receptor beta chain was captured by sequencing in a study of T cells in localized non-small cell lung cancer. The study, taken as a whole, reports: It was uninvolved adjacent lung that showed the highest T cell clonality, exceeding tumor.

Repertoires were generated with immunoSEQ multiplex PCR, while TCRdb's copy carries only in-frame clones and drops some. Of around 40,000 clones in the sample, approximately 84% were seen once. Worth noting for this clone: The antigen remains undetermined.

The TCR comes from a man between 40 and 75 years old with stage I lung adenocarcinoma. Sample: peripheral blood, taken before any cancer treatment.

The CDR3 reads CASSQFQGAGEAFF. CDR3 coding DNA: TGTGCCAGCAGCCAATTCCAGGGGGCCGGGGAAGCTTTCTTT. The chain couples TRBV9 to TRBJ1-1; TRBD1 aligns across 8 bases. CDR1 SGDLS and CDR2 YYNGEE come from the germline V gene. Trimming took 4 bases from V and 8 from J; bases not matched to a gene: 10. This CDR3 is 14 amino acids long.